Shown below are 24 T cell receptor beta chains from a single sample sequenced in a study of early T cells in non-severe SARS-CoV-2 infection. From the 5' RACE reads, TCRdb called clonotypes with MiXCR, one entry per CDR3 protein. The data show 81,000 or so distinct CDR3 sequences, approximately 12% seen once. The specimen was whole blood. The receptors come from an adult who was a healthcare worker with PCR-confirmed SARS-CoV-2 infection or an uninfected control (not recorded which).

V is TRBV29-1 and J is TRBJ2-3; no clear D. V gave up 6 bases and J gave up 0 bases, with 7 bases separating them. The germline V gene has CDR1 SQVTM and CDR2 ANQGSEA. The CDR3 extends over 12 amino acids. The CDR3 DNA is TGCAGCGTAGCTCCTAGCACAGATACGCAGTATTTT. Encoded protein: CSVAPSTDTQYF.

This clonotype has a handful of counts. The rearrangement links TRBV30 to TRBJ2-1; possible D gene TRBD2, 6 bases. Germline V lookup: CDR1 GTSNPN, CDR2 SVGIG (reference sequence). With 6 bases removed from V and 0 bases from J, the gap between germline ends came to 18 bases. This CDR3 comprises 16 residues. CDR3 in amino acids: CACPLVEGSSYNEQFF. CDR3 coding DNA: TGTGCCTGCCCCCTCGTGGAGGGGAGCTCCTACAATGAGCAGTTCTTC.

This clonotype was seen ten or more times. The chain combines TRBV7-3 with TRBJ2-2, with 10 positions matching TRBD1. This CDR3 is 15 amino acids long. Germline V gene data show CDR1 as SGHTA and CDR2 as FQGTGA. The V segment lost 5 bases and the J segment 5 bases; nucleotides outside the gene matches: 5. The CDR3 region is CASSPGQGRTGELFF. DNA for the CDR3: TGTGCCAGCAGCCCGGGACAGGGGAGGACCGGGGAGCTGTTTTTT.

This chain uses TRBV5-1 with TRBJ2-7; D ambiguous. The V gene lost 0 bases and the J gene lost 0 bases, with 7 bases spanning the gap. Germline V CDR1 and CDR2: SGHRS, YFSETQ. The CDR3 totals 14 residues. CDR3 in amino acids: CASSLDQASYEQYF. DNA for the CDR3: TGCGCCAGCAGCTTGGACCAGGCCTCCTACGAGCAGTACTTC.

This clonotype was seen only a few times. The chain combines TRBV18 with TRBJ2-1; 10 positions agree with TRBD2. The CDR3 covers 15 residues. The ends lost 6 bases at V and 4 bases at J; junction bases unmatched: 6. Germline CDR1 is KGHSH and CDR2 is LQKENI. CDR3 sequence reads: CASSWTSGTYNEQFF. CDR3 DNA: TGTGCCAGCTCTTGGACTAGCGGTACATACAATGAGCAGTTCTTC.

The V call is TRBV5-1, the J call TRBJ2-1, with 7 bases aligning to TRBD2. V lost 0 bases and J lost 2; bases outside the gene matches: 5. Per germline, CDR1 SGHRS and CDR2 YFSETQ. This CDR3 has 16 residues. The CDR3 is CASSLGTGTTYNEQFF. DNA for the CDR3: TGCGCCAGCAGCTTGGGGACCGGGACTACCTACAATGAGCAGTTCTTC.

By sample share, this clonotype is medium-sized. The chain combines TRBV5-1 with TRBJ2-1, with TRBD2 matching over 13 bases. Germline CDR1 is SGHRS and CDR2 is YFSETQ. CDR3 length: 17 amino acids. Losses at the gene ends were 3 bases for V and 0 bases for J; bases not matched to a gene: 3. Written as DNA, the CDR3 is TGCGCCAGCAGCTGGACTAGCGGGAGTCCCTCCTACAATGAGCAGTTCTTC. This codes for CASSWTSGSPSYNEQFF.

The chain carries TRBV20-1 and TRBJ2-7; TRBD2 matches at 8 bases. The CDR3 contains 12 residues. After removal of 8 bases from V and 2 bases from J, the junction contained 5 bases not matched to a gene. The germline gives CDR1 DFQATT, CDR2 SNEGSKA (reference sequence). This CDR3 reads CSNQRGPYEQYF. DNA for the CDR3: TGCAGTAATCAGCGGGGGCCCTACGAGCAGTACTTC.

CDR3 residues: CSVKGQGTEQYF. Here the CDR3 DNA reads TGCAGCGTTAAAGGCCAGGGGACCGAGCAGTACTTC. The chain is built from TRBV29-1 and TRBJ2-7, with D possibly TRBD1 on 6 matching bases. Germline CDR1 is SQVTM and CDR2 is ANQGSEA. This CDR3 is built from 12 residues. Deletions cut 5 bases from V and 6 bases from J, with 14 bases between.

This clonotype was counted at least ten times. V usage is TRBV11-2 and J usage is TRBJ1-1, with 9 positions matching TRBD1. The trim removed 8 bases at V and 0 bases at J, leaving 4 bases unmatched. Germline loops: CDR1 SGHAT, CDR2 FQNNGV. The CDR3 is made up of 14 amino acids. This CDR3 reads CASEGTGMNTEAFF. DNA for the CDR3: TGTGCCAGCGAAGGGACAGGGATGAACACTGAAGCTTTCTTT. Based on the CDR3 plus reference TRBV11-2 and TRBJ1-1, the full variable domain is EAGVAQSPRYKIIEKRQSVAFWCNPISGHATLYWYQQILGQGPKLLIQFQNNGVVDDSQLPKDRFSAERLKGVDSTLKIQPAKLEDSAVYLCASEGTGMNTEAFFGQGTRLTVV.

This clonotype was detected only a few times. The rearrangement uses TRBV12-3 or TRBV12-4 and TRBJ1-4; 10 positions agree with TRBD1. Trimming cost V 8 bases and J 8 bases; bases outside gene matches: 5. This CDR3 is 13 amino acids long. The CDR3 region is CASGGQGSEKLFF. The CDR3 DNA reads as TGTGCCAGCGGGGGACAGGGGAGCGAAAAACTGTTTTTT.

This clonotype was picked up a small number of times. The chain couples TRBV6-1 to TRBJ2-2; 8 nucleotides align to TRBD1. The germline V gene encodes CDR1 MNHNS and CDR2 SASEGT. Trimming removed 5 bases from V and 3 bases from J; junction bases left unmatched: 5. CDR3 length: 15 amino acids. The CDR3 region has the DNA TGTGCCAGCAGTCCCCGGACAGGGCACACCGGGGAGCTGTTTTTT. Its translation is CASSPRTGHTGELFF.

CDR3 sequence reads: CASSSSLLTNTEAFF. The DNA of the CDR3 is TGTGCCAGCAGCTCGAGTCTCCTGACGAACACTGAAGCTTTCTTT. The V gene is TRBV4-2, the J gene TRBJ1-1; D not resolved. The germline V gene has CDR1 LGHNA and CDR2 YNFKEQ. CDR3 size: 15 residues. Trimming took 5 bases from V and 1 from J, leaving 14 bases between them.

V usage is TRBV11-2 and J usage is TRBJ2-1, with 10 bases fitting TRBD1. The CDR3 is 16 residues long. Germline V gene sequence: CDR1 SGHAT, CDR2 FQNNGV. Unmatched junction bases numbered 9, after V lost 2 bases and J lost 8 bases. CDR3 sequence reads: CASSLSSGTGVYEQFF. DNA of the CDR3: TGTGCCAGCAGCTTAAGTTCCGGGACAGGGGTCTATGAGCAGTTCTTC. The whole variable domain, remainder taken from reference TRBV11-2 and TRBJ2-1, is EAGVAQSPRYKIIEKRQSVAFWCNPISGHATLYWYQQILGQGPKLLIQFQNNGVVDDSQLPKDRFSAERLKGVDSTLKIQPAKLEDSAVYLCASSLSSGTGVYEQFFGPGTRLTVL.

This clonotype was counted many times. This chain joins TRBV7-9 and TRBJ2-1; TRBD2 matches at 11 bases. This CDR3 is built from 15 residues. The J segment lost 8 bases and the V segment lost 6 bases, leaving 9 bases of the junction unmatched. The V gene's germline CDR1 is SEHNR and CDR2 FQNEAQ (reference sequence). CDR3 coding DNA: TGTGCCAGCAGTCCTACTAGCGGGAGTAACCATGAGCAGTTCTTC. This encodes CASSPTSGSNHEQFF.

Many counts were recorded for this clonotype. This chain joins TRBV20-1 and TRBJ2-3; 13 positions agree with TRBD2. CDR1 is DFQATT and CDR2 is SNEGSKA in the germline V gene (reference sequence). Trimming cost V 3 bases and J 4 bases; bases outside gene matches: 10. There are 17 residues in the CDR3. The CDR3 region has the DNA TGCAGTGCTAGTTGGACTAGCGGGAGTTCACCGGCAGATACGCAGTATTTT. Protein product: CSASWTSGSSPADTQYF.

This chain connects TRBV6-5 to TRBJ2-1; the D call may be TRBD1 or TRBD2 (6 bases each). Deletions cut 2 bases from V and 9 bases from J, with 17 bases between. CDR1 MNHEY and CDR2 SVGAGI come from the germline V gene. The CDR3 totals 15 residues. The chain's CDR3 is CASSYDVTGAGEQFF. CDR3 nucleotide sequence: TGTGCCAGCAGTTACGACGTTACGGGGGCCGGTGAGCAGTTCTTC.

This clonotype occurred a few times. The DNA of the CDR3 is TGTGCCACCAAAGGTACCTGGGATACCTACGAGCAGTACTTC. It yields the protein CATKGTWDTYEQYF. The chain uses TRBV27 and TRBJ2-7, with D unclear. Trimming removed 10 bases at V and 2 bases at J, with 18 bases between. Looked up from germline, CDR1 is MNHEY and CDR2 is SMNVEV (reference sequence). This CDR3 has 14 amino acids.

This clonotype has just a few counts. This chain links TRBV7-6 with TRBJ2-7; no reliable D call. The CDR3 has 15 residues. Per germline, CDR1 SGHVS and CDR2 FNYEAQ. V lost 0 bases, J lost 4 bases, and 13 bases lay in between. Here the CDR3 reads CASSLAGQEKYEQYF. The DNA of the CDR3 is TGTGCCAGCAGCTTAGCAGGTCAGGAGAAATACGAGCAGTACTTC. The full variable domain, with the rest looked up from reference TRBV7-6 and TRBJ2-7, is GAGVSQSPRYKVTKRGQDVALRCDPISGHVSLYWYRQALGQGPEFLTYFNYEAQQDKSGLPNDRFSAERPEGSISTLTIQRTEQRDSAMYRCASSLAGQEKYEQYFGPGTRLTVT.

This clonotype showed up many times. V usage is TRBV27 and J usage is TRBJ2-5; D perhaps matches TRBD2 (6 bases). The CDR3 runs to 14 residues. The V end lost 5 bases, the J end lost 5 bases, and 15 bases lay between the germline ends. The germline V gene encodes CDR1 MNHEY and CDR2 SMNVEV (reference sequence). DNA for the CDR3: TGTGCCAGCAGTAGGGAGGCCCTCGGCGAGACCCAGTACTTC. The encoded protein is CASSREALGETQYF.

The chain carries TRBV7-9 and TRBJ2-1, with TRBD2 as a possible D gene (6 bases). Germline CDR1 is SEHNR and CDR2 is FQNEAQ (reference sequence). This CDR3 region has 18 residues. V lost 5 bases and J 5 bases, leaving 25 bases between the germline ends. The chain's CDR3 is CASSPLRGAGERDNEQFF. DNA for the CDR3: TGTGCCAGCAGCCCCTTACGCGGAGCGGGCGAACGGGACAATGAGCAGTTCTTC.

This clonotype was counted at least ten times. The chain recombines TRBV7-9 with TRBJ2-3, with a possible D match to TRBD1 (6 bases). The CDR3 contains 16 residues. Trimming took 4 bases from V and 3 from J, leaving 17 bases between them. The germline V gene encodes CDR1 SEHNR and CDR2 FQNEAQ (reference sequence). This chain's CDR3 is CASSYLGAAITDTQYF. The CDR3 DNA reads as TGTGCCAGCAGCTACCTGGGGGCTGCCATAACAGATACGCAGTATTTT.

This clonotype appeared a few times. The V gene is TRBV25-1, the J gene TRBJ1-2; D unclear. This CDR3 spans 14 amino acids. Trimming took off 3 bases at V and 6 bases at J, with 14 bases between the two ends. Germline CDR1 is MGHDK and CDR2 is SYGVNS. The CDR3 sequence: CASSDGFPADGYTF. CDR3 sequence (DNA): TGTGCCAGCAGTGATGGTTTTCCGGCGGATGGCTACACCTTC.

The rearrangement joins TRBV29-1 to TRBJ2-3, with 8 bases matching TRBD1. CDR1 is SQVTM and CDR2 is ANQGSEA in the germline V gene. This CDR3 is built from 13 residues. V dropped 7 bases and J dropped 3; count of bases not matched to a gene: 6. For the CDR3, the DNA is TGCAGCGCAGCGACAGGGGAAACAGATACGCAGTATTTT. Its protein product is CSAATGETDTQYF.